Listed below are T cell receptor beta chains from one sample, sequenced in a study of OX40 agonist ivuxolimab in advanced cancers. Measured with immunoSEQ multiplex PCR; TCRdb has only the in-frame clones, and not every one. The repertoire has over 65,000 clones, 84% of them found once; the top ten carry around 0.8%. Sequenced here: CD4+ or CD8+ T cells sorted from blood, sampled in a trial of the OX40 agonist ivuxolimab. These TCRs come from an adult with an advanced solid tumor such as melanoma, head and neck, liver or kidney cancer. The CDR3 runs from the conserved cysteine through the conserved F or W. D genes are given only for firm matches. The size of a clone is reported for some rows only, either as once, few or many, or as a class for expanded clones.

v_call	j_call	d_call	clone_size	cdr3_nt	cdr3_aa
TRBV2	TRBJ2-1	NA	once	TGTGCCAGTACGACTTACACCTACAATGAGCAGTTCTTC	CASTTYTYNEQFF
TRBV7-3	TRBJ1-1	NA	NA	TGTGCCAGCAGCTTAGGGGCAGGAAAGGCTGAAGCTTTCTTT	CASSLGAGKAEAFF
TRBV18	TRBJ1-4	TRBD1	NA	TGTGCCAGCTCCCGGGGGACAGGCCTTAATGAAAAACTGTTTTTT	CASSRGTGLNEKLFF
TRBV4-2	TRBJ2-1	TRBD2	NA	TGTGCCAGCAGCCAAGGCCGACTAGCGGGATCCAATGAGCAGTTCTTC	CASSQGRLAGSNEQFF
TRBV9	TRBJ1-2	NA	NA	TGTGCCAGCAGCGTAGGGACGGGGATCTATGGCTACACCTTC	CASSVGTGIYGYTF
TRBV5-1	TRBJ2-1	NA	NA	TGCGCCAGCAGCCTAACGGATAACAATGAGCAGTTCTTC	CASSLTDNNEQFF
TRBV10-3	TRBJ2-2	TRBD2	NA	TGTGCCATCAGTGAGTCTGGCGGGGGGCTTCGGAAGGACGGGGAGCTGTTTTTT	CAISESGGGLRKDGELFF
TRBV6-9	TRBJ1-1	TRBD1	NA	TGTGCCAGCAGCTCCTTCCCGACAGGGCGCCCTGAAGCTTTCTTT	CASSSFPTGRPEAFF
TRBV27	TRBJ2-1	NA	NA	TGTGCCAGCAAGCTGGGCTCCTACAATGAGCAGTTCTTC	CASKLGSYNEQFF
TRBV7-2	TRBJ2-1	TRBD1	NA	TGTGCCAGCAGCTCCCGACAGGGCCTGAACAATGAGCAGTTCTTC	CASSSRQGLNNEQFF
TRBV5-4	TRBJ2-7	NA	NA	TGTGCCAGCAGCTTAATAGGCTACGAGCAGTACTTC	CASSLIGYEQYF
TRBV5-1	TRBJ1-1	TRBD1	NA	TGCGCCAGCAGACCCCGGGACAGGCAATCGACGATGAACACTGAAGCTTTCTTT	CASRPRDRQSTMNTEAFF
TRBV7-2	TRBJ1-2	NA	NA	TGTGCCAGCAGCTTAGTGGGCAGAAACTATGGCTACACCTTC	CASSLVGRNYGYTF
TRBV6-5	TRBJ2-1	NA	NA	TGTGCCAGCAGTTACGCGGAGAATGAGCAGTTCTTC	CASSYAENEQFF
TRBV2	TRBJ1-1	NA	NA	TGTGCCAGTTCACCCTCCGGGACTTCCAAACTAGCTTTCTTT	CASSPSGTSKLAFF
TRBV18	TRBJ1-3	NA	NA	TGTGCCAGCTCACCACCCTCGGGATCTGGAAACACCATATATTTT	CASSPPSGSGNTIYF
TRBV29-1	TRBJ2-1	TRBD2	NA	TGCAGCGTTGAACAACCTAGCGGGAGTTACAATGAGCAGTTCTTC	CSVEQPSGSYNEQFF
TRBV28	TRBJ1-5	NA	NA	TGTGCCAGCAGCCGCGAGGAGCCCCAGCATTTT	CASSREEPQHF
TRBV29-1	TRBJ2-3	NA	once	TGCAGCGTTGAAGCAGGCACAGATACGCAGTATTTT	CSVEAGTDTQYF
TRBV5-1	TRBJ2-7	NA	NA	TGCGCCAGCAGCTTGGGTTCGGTCTACGAGCAGTACTTC	CASSLGSVYEQYF
TRBV2	TRBJ2-3	NA	NA	TGTGCCAGCAGTGAAAGGGACCCGCGCGCGATAGGCACAGATACGCAGTATTTT	CASSERDPRAIGTDTQYF
TRBV5-6	TRBJ2-3	TRBD2	NA	TGTGCCAGCAGCTGGCGGGGAGGGACAGATACGCAGTATTTT	CASSWRGGTDTQYF
TRBV4-1	TRBJ1-4	NA	NA	TGCGCCAGCAGCCTCTCCAGGACGGGAGCAACTAATGAAAAACTGTTTTTT	CASSLSRTGATNEKLFF
TRBV28	TRBJ2-1	TRBD2	NA	TGTGCCAGCAGCCTCCCCACGCGCGGGAGAAATGAGCAGTTCTTC	CASSLPTRGRNEQFF
TRBV9	TRBJ1-2	TRBD1	once	TGTGCCAGCAGCGAGGCCGGCCGACGTGAAGCGGACAGGGGAGGAGGTGGCTACACCTTC	CASSEAGRREADRGGGGYTF
TRBV7-2	TRBJ1-6	TRBD1	NA	TGTGCCAGCAGCCCCCTACAGGGGGTGTATAATTCACCCCTCCACTTT	CASSPLQGVYNSPLHF
TRBV2	TRBJ1-4	NA	NA	TGTGCCAGCAGTCCCGGGACACCATCAACTAATGAAAAACTGTTTTTT	CASSPGTPSTNEKLFF
TRBV11-1	TRBJ2-1	NA	NA	TGTGCCAGCAGCTTAGCCGGCGGATACTTTTACAATGAGCAGTTCTTC	CASSLAGGYFYNEQFF
TRBV7-3	TRBJ2-3	NA	NA	TGTGCCAGCAGCAGGGGGTCAGGGTCGGATACGCAGTATTTT	CASSRGSGSDTQYF
TRBV7-9	TRBJ2-3	NA	NA	TGTGCCAGCAGCTTAGGGGCTAGCGATAAGTATACGCAGTATTTT	CASSLGASDKYTQYF
TRBV4-2	TRBJ2-2	TRBD1	NA	TGTGCCAGCAGCCACCCCTCGGGGACAGCGAACACCGGGGAGCTGTTTTTT	CASSHPSGTANTGELFF
TRBV21-1	TRBJ2-3	NA	NA	TGTGCCAGCAGCATCCTTGGGGGCGGGGAGACAGATACGCAGTATTTT	CASSILGGGETDTQYF
TRBV18	TRBJ2-3	TRBD1	NA	TGTGCCAGCTCACCTTCTATTTCGACAGGGGGTGAAGATACGCAGTATTTT	CASSPSISTGGEDTQYF
TRBV10-3	TRBJ2-1	TRBD1	NA	TGTGCCATCAGTGAGACGGGACAGGGAAACAATGAGCAGTTCTTC	CAISETGQGNNEQFF
TRBV10-3	TRBJ1-4	NA	NA	TGTGCCATCAGTGCAGGGGATAATGAAAAACTGTTTTTT	CAISAGDNEKLFF
TRBV30	TRBJ2-2	TRBD1	NA	TGTGCCTGGAGTGTACTGGACAGGAGGACCGGGGAGCTGTTTTTT	CAWSVLDRRTGELFF
TRBV7-6	TRBJ2-7	NA	NA	TGTGCCAGCAGCTTGTTGGGTTTGTCTCACGAGCAGTACTTC	CASSLLGLSHEQYF
TRBV7-7	TRBJ2-3	TRBD2	NA	TGTGCTAGCAGCTTACCAACCTGGACTAGCGGGGGGACAGATACGCAGTATTTT	CASSLPTWTSGGTDTQYF
TRBV11-3	TRBJ2-2	NA	NA	TGTGCCAGCAGCGGGCCGACAGGCACCGGGGAGCTGTTTTTT	CASSGPTGTGELFF
TRBV10-3	TRBJ2-1	TRBD2	NA	TGTGCCATCAGTGATGGGGGGGAGGGGCTCTTC	CAISDGGEGLF
TRBV7-2	TRBJ1-1	NA	NA	TGTGCCAGCAGCCCCACCATGGTTCCTTTCTTT	CASSPTMVPFF
TRBV5-1	TRBJ2-7	NA	once	TGCGCCAGCAGCATGGCCGGGACAAACTACGAGCAGTACTTC	CASSMAGTNYEQYF
TRBV19	TRBJ1-4	TRBD1	NA	TGTGCCACCAGGGTGGGGACAGGGAGCGAAAAACTGTTTTTT	CATRVGTGSEKLFF
TRBV18	TRBJ1-5	NA	NA	TGTGCCAGCTCACCACTACAGAGTAATCAGCCCCAGCATTTT	CASSPLQSNQPQHF
TRBV5-7	TRBJ2-7	NA	NA	TGTGCCAGCAGCTTGTGGGGGCGCGGGGGACTCTACGAGCAGTACTTC	CASSLWGRGGLYEQYF
TRBV2	TRBJ2-6	NA	NA	TGTGCCATCAAAACCGGCGCCTCTGGGGCCAACGTCCTGACTTTC	CAIKTGASGANVLTF
TRBV19	TRBJ1-4	NA	NA	TGTGCCAGTCGACCACAGGGAGAAAGTGAAAAACTGTTTTTT	CASRPQGESEKLFF
TRBV9	TRBJ1-6	NA	once	TGTGCCAGCAGCGAAAATATGAAGACAGGCGCCAATAATTCACCCCTCCACTTT	CASSENMKTGANNSPLHF
TRBV15	TRBJ2-5	NA	NA	TGTGCCACCAGCAGAGATCGAGGAGAGACCCAGTACTTC	CATSRDRGETQYF
TRBV6-6	TRBJ2-1	TRBD1	few	TGTGCCAGCAGTTACAGGGGGCTCTACAATGAGCAGTTCTTC	CASSYRGLYNEQFF
TRBV4-1	TRBJ1-1	NA	NA	TGCGCCAGCAGCCAAGATGGCAGGGGAAACACTGAAGCTTTCTTT	CASSQDGRGNTEAFF
TRBV6-6	TRBJ2-7	NA	NA	TGTGCCAGCATAAGGGACGGAGGATACGAGCAGTACTTC	CASIRDGGYEQYF
TRBV10-2	TRBJ2-3	NA	NA	TGCGCCAGCCGAGGACAGAGCACAGATACGCAGTATTTT	CASRGQSTDTQYF
TRBV7-3	TRBJ2-3	NA	once	TGTGCCAGCAGTCGGGATGGGGCCACAGATACGCAGTATTTT	CASSRDGATDTQYF
TRBV15	TRBJ2-6	NA	NA	TGTGCCACCAGCAGATTCACCGGGAGCTCTGGGGCCAACGTCCTGACTTTC	CATSRFTGSSGANVLTF
TRBV18	TRBJ2-2	NA	NA	TGTGCCAGCTCACCACCGGATCACTCGGGGGAGCTGTTTTTT	CASSPPDHSGELFF
TRBV7-3	TRBJ1-2	NA	NA	TGTGCCAGCAGCGTTGAACTGGCCGCGGCGTACGGCTACACCTTC	CASSVELAAAYGYTF
TRBV6-1	TRBJ2-1	NA	NA	TGTGCCAGCAGTGCTTTGACAACCTACAATGAGCAGTTCTTC	CASSALTTYNEQFF
TRBV6-5	TRBJ1-2	NA	NA	TGTGCCAGCAGTTACTCTGGGGGTCGAGCCTATGGCTACACCTTC	CASSYSGGRAYGYTF
TRBV6-1	TRBJ1-1	NA	NA	TGTGCCAGCAGCCTCTACATAGGGGACCGTAAAGCTTTCTTT	CASSLYIGDRKAFF